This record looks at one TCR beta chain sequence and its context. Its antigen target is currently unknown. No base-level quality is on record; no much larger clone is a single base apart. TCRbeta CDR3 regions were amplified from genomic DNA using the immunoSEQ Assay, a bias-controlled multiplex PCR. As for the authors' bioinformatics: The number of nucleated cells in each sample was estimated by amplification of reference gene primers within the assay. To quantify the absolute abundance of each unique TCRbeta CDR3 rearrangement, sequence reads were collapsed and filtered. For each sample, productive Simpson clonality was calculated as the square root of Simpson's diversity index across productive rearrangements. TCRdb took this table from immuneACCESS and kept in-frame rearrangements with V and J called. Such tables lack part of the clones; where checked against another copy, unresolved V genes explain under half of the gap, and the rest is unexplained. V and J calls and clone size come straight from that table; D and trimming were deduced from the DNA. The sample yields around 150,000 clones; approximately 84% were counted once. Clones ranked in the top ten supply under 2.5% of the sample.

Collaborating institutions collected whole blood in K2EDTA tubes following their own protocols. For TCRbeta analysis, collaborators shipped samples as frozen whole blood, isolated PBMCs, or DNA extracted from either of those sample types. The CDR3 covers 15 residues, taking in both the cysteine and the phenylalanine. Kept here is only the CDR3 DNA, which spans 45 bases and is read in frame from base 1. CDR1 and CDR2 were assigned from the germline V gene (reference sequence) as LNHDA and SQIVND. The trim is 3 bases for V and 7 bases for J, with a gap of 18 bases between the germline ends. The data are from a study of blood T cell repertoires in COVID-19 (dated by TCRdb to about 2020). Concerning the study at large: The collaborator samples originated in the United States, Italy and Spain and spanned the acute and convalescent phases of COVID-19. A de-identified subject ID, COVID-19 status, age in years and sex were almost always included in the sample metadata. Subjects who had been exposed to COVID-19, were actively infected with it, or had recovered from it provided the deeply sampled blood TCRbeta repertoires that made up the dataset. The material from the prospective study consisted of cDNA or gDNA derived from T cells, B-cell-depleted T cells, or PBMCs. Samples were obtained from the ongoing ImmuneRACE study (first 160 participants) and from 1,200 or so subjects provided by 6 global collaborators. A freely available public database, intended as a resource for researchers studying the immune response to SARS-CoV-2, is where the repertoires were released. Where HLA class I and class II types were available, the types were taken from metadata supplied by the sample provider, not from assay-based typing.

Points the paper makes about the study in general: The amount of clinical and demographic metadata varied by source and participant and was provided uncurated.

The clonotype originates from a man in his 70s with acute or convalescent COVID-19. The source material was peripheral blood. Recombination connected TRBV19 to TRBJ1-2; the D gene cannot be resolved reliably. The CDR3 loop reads CASSIDGRSGSGYTF. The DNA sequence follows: TGTGCCAGTAGTATCGATGGGAGGAGTGGATCTGGCTACACCTTC.